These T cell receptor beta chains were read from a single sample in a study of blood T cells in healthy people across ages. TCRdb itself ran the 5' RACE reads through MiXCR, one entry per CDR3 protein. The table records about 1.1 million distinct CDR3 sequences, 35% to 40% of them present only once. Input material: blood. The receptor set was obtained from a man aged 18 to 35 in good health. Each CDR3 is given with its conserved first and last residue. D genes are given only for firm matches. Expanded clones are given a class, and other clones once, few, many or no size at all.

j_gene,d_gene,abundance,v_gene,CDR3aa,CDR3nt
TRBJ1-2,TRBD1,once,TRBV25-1,CASSEAGGVYGYTF,TGTGCCAGCAGTGAGGCAGGGGGCGTCTATGGCTACACCTTC
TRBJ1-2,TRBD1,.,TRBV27,CASSLTIDGQVFKGYTF,TGTGCCAGCAGTCTAACGATTGACGGACAGGTGTTTAAAGGCTACACCTTC
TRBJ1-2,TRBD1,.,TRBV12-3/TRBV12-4,CASRGTGVLYGYTF,TGTGCCAGCAGGGGGACAGGGGTGCTTTATGGCTACACCTTC
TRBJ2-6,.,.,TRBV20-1,CSARKSGANVLTF,TGCAGTGCTAGAAAATCTGGGGCCAACGTCCTGACTTTC
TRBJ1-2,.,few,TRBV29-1,CSVGGDSGYTF,TGCAGCGTTGGTGGGGACTCGGGCTACACCTTC
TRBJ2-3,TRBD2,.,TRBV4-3,CASSQVPGGPSTDTQYF,TGCGCCAGCAGCCAAGTTCCGGGGGGGCCTAGCACAGATACGCAGTATTTT
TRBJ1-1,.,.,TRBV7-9,CASSFAEAFF,TGTGCCAGCAGTTTCGCTGAAGCTTTCTTT
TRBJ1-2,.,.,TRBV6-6,CASSPARDSGGYTF,TGTGCCAGCAGTCCCGCCCGGGACTCAGGCGGCTACACCTTC
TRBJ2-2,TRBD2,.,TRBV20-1,CSASGGAVDTGELFF,TGCAGTGCTAGCGGGGGGGCAGTCGACACCGGGGAGCTGTTTTTT
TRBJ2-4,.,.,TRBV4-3,CASSLGYGKNIQYF,TGCGCCAGCAGCCTCGGGTATGGCAAAAACATTCAGTACTTC
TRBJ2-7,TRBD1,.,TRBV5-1,CASSLTGVPNEQYF,TGCGCCAGCAGCTTAACAGGGGTACCCAATGAGCAGTACTTC
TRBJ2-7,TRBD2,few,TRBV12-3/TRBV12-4,CAAGGTGSNYEQYF,TGTGCCGCGGGGGGAACAGGGTCTAACTACGAGCAGTACTTC
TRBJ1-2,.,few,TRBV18,CTSSRGSSFNYGYTF,TGTACCAGCTCAAGGGGGAGCTCCTTTAACTATGGCTACACCTTC
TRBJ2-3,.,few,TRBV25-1,CARSECWADTQYF,TGTGCCAGAAGTGAATGTTGGGCAGATACGCAGTATTTT
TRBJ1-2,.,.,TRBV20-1,CSASTRGKANYGYTF,TGCAGTGCTAGTACCCGGGGGAAGGCTAACTATGGCTACACCTTC
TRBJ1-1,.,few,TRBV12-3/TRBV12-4,CASSLGVGGPTEAFF,TGTGCCAGCAGTTTAGGGGTAGGGGGGCCCACTGAAGCTTTCTTT
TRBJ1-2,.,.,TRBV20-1,CSAPPAGGYGYTF,TGCAGTGCTCCTCCGGCAGGCGGCTATGGCTACACCTTC
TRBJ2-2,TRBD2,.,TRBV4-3,CASSQDGSGGRDTGELFF,TGCGCCAGCAGCCAAGATGGTAGCGGGGGGCGGGACACCGGGGAGCTGTTTTTT
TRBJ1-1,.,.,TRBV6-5,CASSQGTPDNTEAFF,TGTGCCAGCAGTCAAGGGACACCGGACAACACTGAAGCTTTCTTT
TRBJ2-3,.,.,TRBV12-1,CATPVWGRGTNTQYF,.